The 18 T cell receptor beta chains reported below all come from one sample, sequenced in a study of cytomegalovirus exposure and HLA in healthy donors. The PCR ran on 60 Vbeta and 13 Jbeta primers. The data were produced by immunoSEQ multiplex PCR, yet TCRdb's version contains in-frame clones alone and is incomplete. The table has around 150,000 clones, approximately 80% seen once. The sequenced material came from PBMCs. The origin of the receptors is a man between 25 and 39 years old in good health and CMV-seronegative.

The rearrangement uses TRBV28 and TRBJ1-5, with 8 bases aligning to TRBD1. J was trimmed by 6 bases and V by 10 bases; bases with no gene match: 11. Germline-derived CDR1 and CDR2 are MDHEN and SYDVKM. The CDR3 loop spans 14 amino acids. The CDR3 region is CATNWPGGFQPQHF. CDR3 DNA: TGTGCCACCAACTGGCCAGGGGGCTTTCAGCCCCAGCATTTT.

The chain recombines TRBV6-5 with TRBJ1-5, with unresolved D. The CDR3 is 14 amino acids. The V and J ends lost 8 bases and 2 bases respectively, with 13 bases between them. The V gene's germline CDR1 is MNHEY and CDR2 SVGAGI. The CDR3 bases are TGTGCCAGCGGTAAAAGGAGCGGCAATCAGCCCCAGCATTTT. This sequence encodes CASGKRSGNQPQHF.

The chain recombines TRBV19 with TRBJ1-2; 10 nucleotides agree with TRBD1. V trimming: 6 bases; J trimming: 4 bases; junction bases outside the gene matches: 11. CDR3 length equals 16 residues. Germline V lookup: CDR1 LNHDA, CDR2 SQIVND (reference sequence). Written as DNA, the CDR3 is TGTGCCAGTAGATTGACAGGGGGCAGCGTTGGCTATGGCTACACCTTC. Translating it yields CASRLTGGSVGYGYTF.

The rearrangement joins TRBV28 to TRBJ1-4, with 9 bases lining up with TRBD1. Trimming cost V 4 bases and J 8 bases; bases outside gene matches: 8. Germline CDR1 is MDHEN and CDR2 is SYDVKM. The CDR3 runs 15 residues. CDR3 residues: CASSSAQGAREKLFF. The DNA of the CDR3 is TGTGCCAGCAGTTCAGCACAGGGGGCGCGAGAAAAACTGTTTTTT.

J is TRBJ2-2 and V is TRBV27; D gene ambiguous. This CDR3 has 15 amino acids. Trimming cost V 7 bases and J 1 base, with 13 bases left between them. Germline V gene lookup returns CDR1 MNHEY and CDR2 SMNVEV (reference sequence). Here the CDR3 reads CASTSGRRNTGELFF. CDR3 coding DNA: TGTGCCAGCACCTCAGGTCGAAGGAACACCGGGGAGCTGTTTTTT.

Only a few counts were recorded for this clone. The gene calls are TRBV28 and TRBJ1-2; D not resolved. Looked up from germline, CDR1 is MDHEN and CDR2 is SYDVKM. The CDR3 is 13 amino acids. V lost 7 bases and J lost 0, with 9 bases in between. The CDR3 bases are TGTGCCAGCAATGGAGAGACTAACTATGGCTACACCTTC. Translated: CASNGETNYGYTF.

The chain joins TRBV6-6 to TRBJ2-5; D perhaps matches TRBD1 (6 bases). The V gene's germline CDR1 is MNHNY and CDR2 SVGAGI (reference sequence). The V gene lost 7 bases and the J gene lost 5 bases, with 14 bases spanning the gap. The CDR3 spans 13 residues. The CDR3 reads CASKDRQLETQYF. CDR3 coding DNA: TGTGCCAGCAAGGACAGACAATTGGAGACCCAGTACTTC.

The V gene is TRBV9, the J gene TRBJ2-5, with TRBD2 identical over 8 bases. The V gene's germline CDR1 is SGDLS and CDR2 YYNGEE. The CDR3 consists of 18 residues. J was trimmed by 4 bases and V by 3 bases; bases with no gene match: 17. CDR3 sequence: CASSEGGSGSGLSETQYF. Written as DNA, the CDR3 is TGTGCCAGCAGCGAGGGGGGGAGCGGGAGCGGTTTGTCAGAGACCCAGTACTTC. Looking up the rest from reference TRBV9 and TRBJ2-5 gives the full variable domain: DSGVTQTPKHLITATGQRVTLRCSPRSGDLSVYWYQQSLDQGLQFLIQYYNGEERAKGNILERFSAQQFPDLHSELNLSSLELGDSALYFCASSEGGSGSGLSETQYFGPGTRLLVL.

V usage is TRBV5-1 and J usage is TRBJ1-5; no definite D call. Per germline, CDR1 SGHRS and CDR2 YFSETQ. Trimming left V 4 bases short and J 5 bases short, with 13 bases between. There are 14 residues in the CDR3. For the CDR3, the DNA is TGCGCCAGCAGCAGAGGAGGGAACGATCAGCCCCAGCATTTT. Its translation: CASSRGGNDQPQHF. Supplemented by reference TRBV5-1 and TRBJ1-5, the full variable domain reads KAGVTQTPRYLIKTRGQQVTLSCSPISGHRSVSWYQQTPGQGLQFLFEYFSETQRNKGNFPGRFSGRQFSNSRSEMNVSTLELGDSALYLCASSRGGNDQPQHFGDGTRLSIL.

The sample holds a few counts of this clone. This sample includes further DNA sequences coding for the same CDR3. The chain recombines TRBV7-2 with TRBJ2-5; no reliable D call. Germline V lookup: CDR1 SGHTA, CDR2 FQGNSA. This CDR3 contains 12 residues. V dropped 0 bases and J dropped 5 bases, with 4 bases sitting between them. CDR3 nucleotide sequence: TGTGCCAGCAGCTTAGCGAGCGAGACCCAGTACTTC. Translating gives CASSLASETQYF.

In its sample, this clone was seen a few times. The chain uses TRBV6-5 and TRBJ2-7; TRBD2 matches 8 bases. This CDR3 is built from 14 residues. V gave up 4 bases and J gave up 0 bases; unmatched junction bases: 2. Germline CDR1 is MNHEY and CDR2 is SVGAGI. This CDR3 reads CASSLGTSSYEQYF. The CDR3 DNA follows: TGTGCCAGCAGTTTGGGGACTAGCTCCTACGAGCAGTACTTC.

The J gene is TRBJ2-2, the V gene TRBV5-1; 7 positions agree with TRBD2. The CDR3 length is 13 residues. Germline CDR1 reads SGHRS; CDR2 reads YFSETQ. With V trimmed by 4 bases and J by 7 bases, 4 bases remained unmatched. The CDR3 region is CASSPAGVGELFF. DNA for the CDR3: TGCGCCAGCAGCCCGGCGGGGGTCGGGGAGCTGTTTTTT.

The chain employs TRBV28 and TRBJ2-3; D perhaps matches TRBD2 (6 bases). The CDR3 extends over 16 amino acids. V shed 3 bases and J shed 4 bases, with 17 bases lying between them. Germline V gene lookup returns CDR1 MDHEN and CDR2 SYDVKM. CDR3 sequence reads: CASSFPRLARADTQYF. CDR3 coding DNA: TGTGCCAGCAGTTTCCCCCGGCTAGCGCGGGCAGATACGCAGTATTTT.

The chain carries TRBV19 and TRBJ2-7; 8 bases align to TRBD1. The junction had 9 bases not matched to a gene; V was cut back by 5 bases and J by 3 bases. Germline CDR1 LNHDA, CDR2 SQIVND (reference sequence). This CDR3 comprises 15 residues. The CDR3 DNA is TGTGCCAGTAGTTCCCGGGACAGGTACTTCTACGAGCAGTACTTC. It encodes CASSSRDRYFYEQYF.

V gene TRBV7-9 combines with J gene TRBJ2-2; TRBD2 matches 12 bases. This CDR3 has 16 residues. V trimming: 5 bases; J trimming: 7 bases; junction bases outside the gene matches: 8. CDR1 and CDR2 from the germline V gene are SEHNR and FQNEAQ (reference sequence). The DNA for the CDR3 is TGTGCCAGCAGCACCCTAGCGGGAGGGCCTTTCGGGGAGCTGTTTTTT. Translating it yields CASSTLAGGPFGELFF. Drawing the rest from reference TRBV7-9 and TRBJ2-2, the complete variable domain is DTGVSQNPRHKITKRGQNVTFRCDPISEHNRLYWYRQTLGQGPEFLTYFQNEAQLEKSRLLSDRFSAERPKGSFSTLEIQRTEQGDSAMYLCASSTLAGGPFGELFFGEGSRLTVL.

This chain connects TRBV19 to TRBJ2-2; a possible D gene is TRBD1 (6 bases). Germline V gene sequence: CDR1 LNHDA, CDR2 SQIVND (reference sequence). This CDR3 region has 15 residues. Trimming removed 7 bases at V and 6 bases at J, with 18 bases between. The CDR3 loop is CASNLGQGGAGELFF. In nucleotides, the CDR3 is TGTGCCAGTAACCTTGGACAAGGGGGTGCCGGGGAGCTGTTTTTT.

V usage is TRBV6-4 and J usage is TRBJ2-3, with D maybe TRBD1 (5 bases). The germline CDR1 and CDR2 sequences are MRHNA and SNTAGT. The V and J ends lost 0 bases and 9 bases respectively, with 10 bases between them. CDR3 size: 13 residues. CDR3 region: CASSDSQGTTQYF. The DNA for the CDR3 is TGTGCCAGCAGTGACTCGCAGGGTACGACGCAGTATTTT.

The genes are TRBV28 and TRBJ1-3; possible D gene TRBD1, 6 bases. The germline V gene encodes CDR1 MDHEN and CDR2 SYDVKM. V gave up 4 bases and J gave up 4 bases, with 14 bases separating them. The CDR3 sequence is 15 residues long. The CDR3, as DNA: TGTGCCAGCAGTTCCCCGGGACAATCAGGAAACACCATATATTTT. Its protein is CASSSPGQSGNTIYF.